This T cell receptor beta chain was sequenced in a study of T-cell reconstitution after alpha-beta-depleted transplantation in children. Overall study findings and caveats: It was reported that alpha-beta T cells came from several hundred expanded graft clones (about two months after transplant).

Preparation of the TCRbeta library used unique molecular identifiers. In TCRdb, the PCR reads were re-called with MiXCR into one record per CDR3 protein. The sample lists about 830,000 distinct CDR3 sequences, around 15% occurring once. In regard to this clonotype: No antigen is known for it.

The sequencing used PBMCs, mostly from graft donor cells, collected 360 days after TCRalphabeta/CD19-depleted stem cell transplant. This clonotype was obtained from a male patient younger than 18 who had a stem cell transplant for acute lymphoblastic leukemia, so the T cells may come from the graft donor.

The CDR3 DNA reads TGTGCCAGCAGTTTACAGTGGCGGGAGCTCCAGTACTTC. It encodes CASSLQWRELQYF. V and J are TRBV12-3 or TRBV12-4 and TRBJ2-5, with 7 bases aligning to TRBD2. The CDR3 is made up of 13 amino acids. With V trimmed by 2 bases and J by 10 bases, 7 bases remained unmatched.